This T cell receptor beta chain was obtained from a study of cytomegalovirus exposure and HLA in healthy donors. Study-level results: When the data were analyzed later, several of the most significant clusters appeared to be linked to common viral pathogens.

PCR employed 60 Vbeta and 13 Jbeta primers. Sequencing used immunoSEQ multiplex PCR; TCRdb keeps in-frame clones, though not all of them. The table has approximately 79,000 clones, 74% seen once. V was cut by 6 bases and J by 9 bases, with 12 bases left in between. CDR3 size: 11 residues. Germline V gene sequence: CDR1 SQVTM, CDR2 ANQGSEA. A word on this clone: Its antigen is unknown.

This clonotype was sampled from a man aged 40-55 years in good health and CMV-seropositive. Sequencing was carried out using PBMCs. The chain is built from TRBV29-1 and TRBJ2-1, with D tentatively TRBD1 (6 bases). CDR3 coding DNA: TGCAGCGTACCAGGGGCTACTGAGCAGTTCTTC. This codes for CSVPGATEQFF.